This T cell receptor (beta chain) came from a study of CXCR3-negative and CXCR3-positive naive CD8 T cells. Study results and caveats: In naive cells, CXCR3-negative and CXCR3-positive subsets had similar TRBV-TRBJ usage; memory cells differed. Surface CD5 was comparable between naive subsets; TCR strength was inferred from TRB CDR3 properties. Researchers report CXCR3 expression partially decreased after cryopreservation, with fresh PBMCs used in most assays. Researchers report that CXCR3-positive naive cells carry more hydrophobic TRB CDR3s than CXCR3-negative naive cells.

In regard to this clonotype: Its antigen is not identified.

UMI-labeled 5' RACE yielded the TRB cDNA libraries. TCRdb processed the 5' RACE reads again and assigns one entry to each CDR3 protein, with no DNA. The sample table sets out approximately 90,000 distinct CDR3 sequences. Germline CDR1 and CDR2: SNHLY and FYNNEI. The CDR3 is 14 residues long. The chain has TRBV2 and TRBJ1-5; no DNA is available, so the TRBD1 call from TCRdb remains unchecked. The clonotype originates from a human donor in good health. Some clones in this sample may be carry-over from other donors' samples. Specimen: naive CXCR3+ CD8+ T cells from blood. Subset meaning: CD45RO-CCR7+CD27+CD95- naive CD8+ T cells expressing CXCR3 (TNR3+). CDR3 residues: CASTRMVSDQPQHF.